The rows below give T cell receptor beta chains drawn from one sample of a study of T cells after yellow fever vaccination. TCRdb analysed the 5' RACE reads with MiXCR anew, one entry per CDR3 protein. Among about 320,000 distinct CDR3 sequences listed, 3.5% to 4.5% were seen once. This specimen was PBMCs, taken 15 days after the yellow fever booster vaccination. The receptors originated from a man aged 18 to 30 who received the YFV17D yellow fever vaccine. Both conserved end residues are part of each CDR3. The D gene is left open where the match is weak. A clone size is listed for some rows: how often the clone was seen (once, few, many), or a class if it is expanded.

>-|TRBV7-2|17|TRBJ1-6|-
CASSLRQASNYNSPLHF
TGTGCCAGCAGCTTAAGACAGGCGTCAAATTATAATTCACCCCTCCACTTT
>-|TRBV12-3/TRBV12-4|15|TRBJ2-3|TRBD1
CASSLTGEMTDTQYF
TGTGCCAGCAGTTTAACAGGGGAGATGACAGATACGCAGTATTTT
>many|TRBV7-8|14|TRBJ2-5|TRBD2
CASSLRRTSGGEYF
TGTGCCAGCAGCTTACGCAGGACTAGCGGGGGGGAGTACTTC
>few|TRBV6-6|16|TRBJ1-2|-
CASRFPEREVNYGYTF
TGTGCCAGCAGGTTTCCGGAGCGGGAAGTTAACTATGGCTACACCTTC
>-|TRBV9|19|TRBJ2-3|-
CASSLTAGAPPRSTDTQYF
TGTGCCAGCAGCTTAACCGCGGGGGCCCCACCCCGAAGCACAGATACGCAGTATTTT
>few|TRBV7-8|18|TRBJ2-5|-
CASSLFYSGIAHEETQYF
TGTGCCAGCAGCTTATTTTATTCGGGGATAGCCCACGAGGAGACCCAGTACTTC
>many|TRBV5-1|11|TRBJ2-5|-
CASREGETQYF
TGTGCCAGCAGGGAAGGGGAGACCCAGTACTTC
>few|TRBV5-1|14|TRBJ2-5|-
CASSLGVGQETQYF
TGCGCCAGCAGCTTGGGGGTTGGCCAAGAGACCCAGTACTTC
>few|TRBV9|13|TRBJ2-5|-
CASGMGVAETQYF
TGTGCCAGCGGGATGGGGGTGGCAGAGACCCAGTACTTC
>many|TRBV7-9|17|TRBJ1-5|-
CASSLVGGDDGNQPQHF
TGTGCCAGCAGCTTAGTAGGCGGGGATGATGGCAATCAGCCCCAGCATTTT
>many|TRBV28|13|TRBJ2-7|TRBD1
CASNTGGSYEQYF
TGTGCCAGTAATACAGGGGGCTCCTACGAGCAGTACTTC
>-|TRBV5-8|15|TRBJ2-1|TRBD1
CASSPGTGSINEQFF
TGTGCCAGCAGCCCGGGGACAGGGAGCATCAATGAGCAGTTCTTC
>many|TRBV3-1|16|TRBJ2-1|-
CASSQVTGENSGEQFF
TGTGCCAGCAGCCAAGTGACCGGAGAGAACTCGGGTGAGCAGTTCTTC
>-|TRBV7-2|15|TRBJ1-2|TRBD1
CASSLRQGKAYGYTF
TGTGCCAGCAGCTTAAGACAGGGAAAGGCTTATGGCTACACCTTC
>-|TRBV4-3|16|TRBJ2-2|-
CASSQDRWAALWELFF
TGCGCCAGCAGCCAAGATCGTTGGGCGGCGCTTTGGGAGCTGTTTTTT
>many|TRBV11-2|15|TRBJ1-5|-
CASSLNRDSNQPQHF
TGTGCCAGCAGCTTGAACAGGGATAGCAATCAGCCCCAGCATTTT
>many|TRBV4-2|16|TRBJ1-6|-
CASSPGRSSYNSPLHF
TGTGCCAGCAGCCCGGGCAGGAGCTCCTATAATTCACCCCTCCACTTT
>many|TRBV20-1|12|TRBJ1-1|-
CSARWQNTEAFF
TGCAGTGCTAGATGGCAGAACACTGAAGCTTTCTTT
>many|TRBV5-6|15|TRBJ2-5|TRBD1
CASSPRGTGQETQYF
TGTGCCAGCAGCCCGAGGGGGACAGGCCAAGAGACCCAGTACTTC
>many|TRBV7-9|15|TRBJ1-2|-
CASSSVRSTNYGYTF
TGTGCCAGCAGCTCTGTACGGAGTACTAACTATGGCTACACCTTC
>-|TRBV29-1|12|TRBJ2-7|TRBD1
CSVGDSFYEQYF
TGCAGCGTCGGGGACAGTTTTTACGAGCAGTACTTC
>few|TRBV20-1|16|TRBJ2-5|-
CSARDSAGRYQETQYF
TGCAGTGCTAGAGATAGTGCAGGGAGGTACCAAGAGACCCAGTACTTC
>many|TRBV20-1|14|TRBJ2-4|TRBD1
CSARETGGKNIQYF
TGCAGTGCTAGGGAGACAGGGGGCAAGAACATTCAGTACTTC
>few|TRBV7-2|14|TRBJ2-5|-
CASSFSRVEETQYF
TGTGCCAGCAGCTTTTCGCGGGTCGAAGAGACCCAGTACTTC
>few|TRBV7-2|17|TRBJ2-5|-
CASSFGLTPQGRETQYF
TGTGCCAGCAGCTTCGGACTAACACCTCAGGGGCGAGAGACCCAGTACTTC
>-|TRBV7-2|16|TRBJ2-1|-
CASSLAFGALSGEQFF
TGTGCCAGCAGCTTAGCGTTCGGAGCCTTATCCGGTGAGCAGTTCTTC
>few|TRBV5-4|12|TRBJ1-5|TRBD1
CASSRQGSPQHF
TGTGCCAGCAGCAGACAGGGGTCTCCCCAGCATTTT
>many|TRBV5-1|15|TRBJ2-3|-
CASSHGEISTDTQYF
TGCGCCAGCAGCCACGGTGAAATAAGCACAGATACGCAGTATTTT
>many|TRBV6-2/TRBV6-3|16|TRBJ2-1|TRBD2
CASSYSKTSHNNEQFF
TGTGCCAGCAGTTACTCTAAGACTAGCCATAACAATGAGCAGTTCTTC
>many|TRBV7-9|15|TRBJ2-5|-
CASSWGSDRPETQYF
TGTGCCAGCAGCTGGGGGTCCGATCGGCCAGAGACCCAGTACTTC
>many|TRBV6-5|18|TRBJ1-2|-
CASSYFELGRETLYGYTF
TGTGCCAGCAGTTACTTCGAGTTAGGCCGGGAGACCCTCTATGGCTACACCTTC
>-|TRBV4-3|16|TRBJ1-4|-
CASSPTGQIGSEKLFF
TGCGCCAGCAGCCCTACTGGACAGATCGGGAGTGAAAAACTGTTTTTT
>many|TRBV7-8|14|TRBJ1-1|-
CASSLDPMGTEAFF
TGTGCCAGCAGCTTGGACCCCATGGGTACTGAAGCTTTCTTT
>many|TRBV3-1|16|TRBJ2-3|TRBD2
CASSQVTSGGADTQYF
TGTGCCAGCAGCCAAGTGACTAGCGGGGGGGCAGATACGCAGTATTTT
>many|TRBV20-1|13|TRBJ1-4|-
CSARDEGSEKLFF
TGCAGTGCTAGAGATGAGGGAAGTGAAAAACTGTTTTTT
>few|TRBV7-9|15|TRBJ1-2|-
CASRGVGGDLYGYTF
TGTGCCAGCAGAGGAGTTGGAGGGGACCTCTATGGCTACACCTTC
>few|TRBV7-2|17|TRBJ2-5|-
CASSLAKSRTEQETQYF
TGTGCCAGCAGCTTAGCAAAAAGCCGGACAGAACAAGAGACCCAGTACTTC
>-|TRBV7-2|15|TRBJ2-2|TRBD1
CASSRTGKDTGELFF
TGTGCCAGCAGCCGGACAGGGAAAGACACCGGGGAGCTGTTTTTT
>many|TRBV7-9|14|TRBJ2-3|-
CASSLTVGWATQYF
TGTGCCAGCAGCTTGACAGTTGGCTGGGCTACGCAGTATTTT
>-|TRBV2|17|TRBJ2-3|-
CASSRLLGGAGPDTQYF
TGTGCCAGCAGCCGTTTACTAGGGGGGGCGGGACCAGATACGCAGTATTTT
>-|TRBV20-1|16|TRBJ2-1|TRBD2
CSARRGGGAAYNEQFF
TGCAGTGCTAGACGAGGCGGGGGGGCAGCCTACAATGAGCAGTTCTTC
>few|TRBV6-2/TRBV6-3|13|TRBJ2-3|TRBD2
CASRSGGTDTQYF
TGTGCCAGCCGGAGCGGGGGCACAGATACGCAGTATTTT
>few|TRBV5-1|17|TRBJ2-5|-
CASSLPPGQPSWETQYF
TGCGCCAGCAGCTTGCCCCCCGGACAGCCCTCCTGGGAGACCCAGTACTTC
>few|TRBV5-1|15|TRBJ2-3|TRBD2
CASSLAGDLTDTQYF
TGCGCCAGCAGCTTAGCGGGGGACCTCACAGATACGCAGTATTTT
>-|TRBV7-6|14|TRBJ2-7|-
CASSTRGLYREQYF
TGTGCCAGCAGCACTAGGGGACTTTATCGGGAGCAGTACTTC
>-|TRBV5-8|17|TRBJ2-1|TRBD2
CASSSTVAGGRVYEQFF
TGTGCCAGCAGCTCCACAGTGGCGGGGGGGCGAGTTTATGAGCAGTTCTTC
>few|TRBV4-3|16|TRBJ1-1|-
CASSQEPAGLNTEAFF
TGCGCCAGCAGCCAAGAACCGGCAGGTTTGAACACTGAAGCTTTCTTT
>-|TRBV3-1|14|TRBJ1-5|-
CASSRGQPNQPQHF
TGTGCCAGCAGCCGAGGACAGCCCAATCAGCCCCAGCATTTT
>few|TRBV27|13|TRBJ2-3|-
CASIRGLSDTQYF
TGTGCCAGCATTAGGGGTTTATCAGATACGCAGTATTTT
>few|TRBV5-1|17|TRBJ2-2|-
CASSLLGDWANTGELFF
TGCGCCAGCAGCTTACTAGGGGACTGGGCGAACACCGGGGAGCTGTTTTTT
>few|TRBV3-1|15|TRBJ2-1|TRBD2
CASSPNGLAYNEQFF
TGTGCCAGCAGCCCTAACGGACTAGCGTACAATGAGCAGTTCTTC
>many|TRBV5-1|12|TRBJ1-2|-
CASSWQGSGYTF
TGCGCCAGCAGCTGGCAGGGTAGTGGCTACACCTTC
>-|TRBV12-3/TRBV12-4|14|TRBJ1-6|-
CASRWEGMSSPLHF
TGTGCCAGCAGGTGGGAGGGGATGAGTTCACCCCTCCACTTT
>few|TRBV19|16|TRBJ1-2|-
CASSTTGWTVNYGYTF
TGTGCCAGTAGTACAACCGGGTGGACAGTTAACTATGGCTACACCTTC
>many|TRBV7-2|12|TRBJ1-6|-
CASSKRVVGLHF
TGTGCCAGCAGCAAGAGAGTTGTCGGCCTCCACTTT
>-|TRBV20-1|16|TRBJ2-6|-
CSARDFGSSGANVLTF
TGCAGTGCTAGAGATTTCGGTAGCTCTGGGGCCAACGTCCTGACTTTC
>many|TRBV12-3/TRBV12-4|13|TRBJ2-3|-
CASSFRASDTQYF
TGTGCCAGCAGTTTCCGGGCCTCAGATACGCAGTATTTT
>many|TRBV10-3|14|TRBJ1-5|-
CAISQGATGQPQHF
TGTGCCATCAGTCAGGGAGCTACCGGTCAGCCCCAGCATTTT
>-|TRBV20-1|14|TRBJ1-6|-
CSARDSGNNSPLHF
TGCAGTGCTAGAGATTCAGGGAATAATTCACCCCTCCACTTT